The 15 T cell receptor beta chains below were found in one sample sequenced in a study of CD8 T cells in ankylosing spondylitis. Using its own MiXCR run on the 5' RACE reads, TCRdb lists one record per CDR3 protein. This repertoire shows some 250,000 distinct CDR3 sequences, over 8.5% found once; its top ten account for around 7%. The specimen sequenced was blood, either unsorted or a sorted T cell fraction (not recorded which). The receptors derive from a male donor with ankylosing spondylitis or in good health (not recorded which).

The chain's CDR3 is CASSSSGLVGETQYF. In nucleotides, the CDR3 is TGTGCCAGCAGCTCCTCGGGGCTAGTCGGGGAGACCCAGTACTTC. The gene calls are TRBV7-9 and TRBJ2-5; D is tentatively TRBD1 or TRBD2 (5 bases each). This CDR3 contains 15 residues. The V and J ends lost 4 bases and 5 bases respectively, with 17 bases between them. Germline CDR1 is SEHNR and CDR2 is FQNEAQ (reference sequence). Complete variable domain (other parts from reference TRBV7-9 and TRBJ2-5): DTGVSQNPRHKITKRGQNVTFRCDPISEHNRLYWYRQTLGQGPEFLTYFQNEAQLEKSRLLSDRFSAERPKGSFSTLEIQRTEQGDSAMYLCASSSSGLVGETQYFGPGTRLLVL.

This clonotype showed up just a few times. The chain joins TRBV5-5 to TRBJ2-3; 7 bases line up with TRBD2. The junction had 7 bases not matched to a gene; V was cut back by 3 bases and J by 0 bases. The CDR3 loop spans 16 amino acids. Germline V CDR1 and CDR2: SGHKS, YYEKEE (reference sequence). The CDR3: CASSSYQRDSTDTQYF. The CDR3, as DNA: TGTGCCAGCAGCTCCTACCAGCGGGATAGCACAGATACGCAGTATTTT.

This clonotype was counted many times. The chain joins TRBV10-3 to TRBJ2-5; 13 bases align to TRBD2. Germline assignment: CDR1 ENHRY and CDR2 SYGVKD. The CDR3 has 14 residues. Trimming cost V 10 bases and J 4 bases; bases outside gene matches: 6. DNA of the CDR3: TGTGCCACCGGACTAGCGGGAGCCCCAGAGACCCAGTACTTC. This sequence encodes CATGLAGAPETQYF.

The table lists this clonotype with many counts. The rearrangement uses TRBV5-1 and TRBJ1-4, with D unresolved. The CDR3 runs to 15 residues. The ends were cut back, 0 bases at V and 0 bases at J, with 6 bases in the middle. Germline V gene data show CDR1 as SGHRS and CDR2 as YFSETQ. The CDR3 is CASSLAIATNEKLFF. The CDR3 nucleotides read TGCGCCAGCAGCTTGGCCATTGCAACTAATGAAAAACTGTTTTTT. Drawing the rest from reference TRBV5-1 and TRBJ1-4, the complete variable domain is KAGVTQTPRYLIKTRGQQVTLSCSPISGHRSVSWYQQTPGQGLQFLFEYFSETQRNKGNFPGRFSGRQFSNSRSEMNVSTLELGDSALYLCASSLAIATNEKLFFGSGTQLSVL.

The V gene is TRBV11-2, the J gene TRBJ2-3, with a weak D call TRBD2 (5 bases). Trimming left V 8 bases short and J 2 bases short, with 11 bases between. Germline CDR1 and CDR2: SGHAT and FQNNGV. The CDR3 runs 13 residues. The CDR3 reads CASGSSYTDTQYF. In DNA form, the CDR3 reads TGTGCCAGCGGGAGTTCTTACACAGATACGCAGTATTTT.

V gene TRBV3-1 combines with J gene TRBJ2-1; the D gene could be TRBD1 or TRBD2 (5 bases each). Trimming pared 1 base from V and 6 bases from J, leaving 19 bases between. Germline V gene lookup returns CDR1 LGHDT and CDR2 YNNKEL (reference sequence). The length of the CDR3 is 17 residues. The CDR3 loop is CASSQGLWGWPFNEQFF. Written as DNA, the CDR3 is TGTGCCAGCAGCCAAGGTCTGTGGGGGTGGCCCTTCAATGAGCAGTTCTTC.

This clonotype was found a few times. V gene TRBV12-3 or TRBV12-4 combines with J gene TRBJ1-1; D may be TRBD1 (6 bases). The CDR3 sequence is 14 residues long. V lost 3 bases and J 10 bases, leaving 18 bases between the germline ends. DNA of the CDR3: TGTGCCAGCAGTTTCCTCAGGGGATTCCGTACAGCTTTCTTT. Encoded protein: CASSFLRGFRTAFF.

This clonotype was observed at least ten times. The V call is TRBV20-1, the J call TRBJ1-2, with D unclear. This CDR3 comprises 8 residues. The V gene's germline CDR1 is DFQATT and CDR2 SNEGSKA (reference sequence). The V end was cut by 5 bases, the J end by 13 bases, with 8 bases between. The CDR3 is CSAEWGTF. In DNA form, the CDR3 reads TGCAGTGCTGAATGGGGCACCTTC.

This clonotype was found many times. This chain uses TRBV4-1 with TRBJ2-7; TRBD1 aligns across 7 bases. This CDR3 is built from 15 residues. J was trimmed by 3 bases and V by 2 bases; bases with no gene match: 7. Germline V gene lookup returns CDR1 MGHRA and CDR2 YSYEKL. The chain's CDR3 is CASSQSGTAIYEQYF. The CDR3 bases are TGCGCCAGCAGCCAATCCGGGACAGCCATCTACGAGCAGTACTTC.

This clonotype was seen more than once but under ten times. At one boundary the junction diverges from the germline segment, which might be a read error. The rearrangement joins TRBV5-5 to TRBJ1-6, with D possibly matching TRBD1 (5 bases). The CDR3 has 16 amino acids. Germline CDR1 is SGHKS and CDR2 is YYEKEE (reference sequence). The CDR3 spells CASSLQPRDYHSPLHF. As DNA, the CDR3 is TGTGCCAGCAGCTTACAACCCCGGGACTATCATTCACCCCTCCACTTT.

This clonotype has at least ten counts. V is TRBV5-1 and J is TRBJ1-1, with 8 positions matching TRBD1. V gave up 6 bases and J gave up 6 bases; unmatched junction bases: 13. This CDR3 is built from 15 residues. CDR1 is SGHRS and CDR2 is YFSETQ in the germline V gene. The CDR3 bases are TGCGCCAGCACCCTGAGCCTGGGACAGGTCCCTGAAGCTTTCTTT. Protein sequence: CASTLSLGQVPEAFF.

About this clonotype: Possible read error: a much larger clone is one base away. The chain joins TRBV5-5 to TRBJ1-6; unclear D gene. Looked up from germline, CDR1 is SGHKS and CDR2 is YYEKEE (reference sequence). This CDR3 is built from 16 residues. Here the CDR3 reads CANSLVGRALNSPLHF. The CDR3 bases are TGTGCCAACAGCTTGGTGGGTAGGGCGCTGAATTCACCCCTCCACTTT.

This clonotype has just a few counts. V and J are TRBV5-8 and TRBJ2-1; D is perhaps TRBD2 (6 bases). Germline V CDR1 and CDR2: SGHTS, YDEGEE. The CDR3 runs 15 residues. V was shortened by 3 bases and J by 3 bases, with 13 bases between the two germline ends. CDR3 amino acids: CASSSPGLVYNEQFF. Written as DNA, the CDR3 is TGTGCCAGCAGCTCCCCGGGACTTGTCTACAATGAGCAGTTCTTC.

Many counts were recorded for this clonotype. V is TRBV6-5 and J is TRBJ2-2; maybe TRBD2 (5 bases). The V and J ends lost 2 bases and 1 base respectively, with 8 bases between them. This CDR3 comprises 15 residues. Germline V gene sequence: CDR1 MNHEY, CDR2 SVGAGI. The CDR3 DNA reads as TGTGCCAGCAGTTACGCCCGGGGGAACACCGGGGAGCTGTTTTTT. It yields the protein CASSYARGNTGELFF.

This clonotype was seen only a few times. The chain is built from TRBV28 and TRBJ2-6; D is unresolved. The germline CDR1 and CDR2 sequences are MDHEN and SYDVKM. The V and J ends lost 7 bases and 0 bases respectively, with 4 bases between them. This CDR3 contains 13 residues. CDR3 amino acids: CASMSSGANVLTF. In DNA, the CDR3 is TGTGCCAGCATGAGCTCTGGGGCCAACGTCCTGACTTTC.